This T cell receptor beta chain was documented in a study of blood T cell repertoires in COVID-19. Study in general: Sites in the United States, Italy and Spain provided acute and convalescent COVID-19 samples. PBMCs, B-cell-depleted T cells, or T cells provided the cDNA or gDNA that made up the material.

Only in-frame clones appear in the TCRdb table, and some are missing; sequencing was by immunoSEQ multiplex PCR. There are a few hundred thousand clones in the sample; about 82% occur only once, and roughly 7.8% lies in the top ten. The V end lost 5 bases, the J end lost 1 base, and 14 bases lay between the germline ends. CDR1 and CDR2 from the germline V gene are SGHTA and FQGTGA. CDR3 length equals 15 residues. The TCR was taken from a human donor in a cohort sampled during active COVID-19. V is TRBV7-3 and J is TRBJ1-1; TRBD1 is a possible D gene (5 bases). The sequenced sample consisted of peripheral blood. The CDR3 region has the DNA TGTGCCAGCAGCCCTCAGGGCCAGGAGAACACTGAAGCTTTCTTT. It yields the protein CASSPQGQENTEAFF.